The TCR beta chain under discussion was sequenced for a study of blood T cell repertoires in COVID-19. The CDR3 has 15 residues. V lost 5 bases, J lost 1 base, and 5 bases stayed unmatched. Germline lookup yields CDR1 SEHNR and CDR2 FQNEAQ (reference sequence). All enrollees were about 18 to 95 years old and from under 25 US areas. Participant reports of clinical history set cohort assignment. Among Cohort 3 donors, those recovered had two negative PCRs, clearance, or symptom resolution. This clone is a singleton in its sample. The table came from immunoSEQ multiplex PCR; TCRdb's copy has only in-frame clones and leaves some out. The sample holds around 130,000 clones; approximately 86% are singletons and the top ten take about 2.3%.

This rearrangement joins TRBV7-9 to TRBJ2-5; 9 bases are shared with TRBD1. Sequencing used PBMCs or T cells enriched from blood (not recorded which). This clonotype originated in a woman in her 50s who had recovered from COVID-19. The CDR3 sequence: CASSPTGGFQETQYF. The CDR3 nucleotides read TGTGCCAGCAGCCCAACAGGGGGCTTCCAAGAGACCCAGTACTTC. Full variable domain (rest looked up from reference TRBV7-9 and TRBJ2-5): DTGVSQNPRHKITKRGQNVTFRCDPISEHNRLYWYRQTLGQGPEFLTYFQNEAQLEKSRLLSDRFSAERPKGSFSTLEIQRTEQGDSAMYLCASSPTGGFQETQYFGPGTRLLVL.